This TCR beta chain was found in a study of CD8+ T cells in alopecia areata. Study-level information: Treatment comprised oral tofacitinib, 5 to 10 mg twice daily, in treated patients.

Following extraction, RNA underwent reverse transcription to cDNA, which served as the sequencing template. Profiled with immunoSEQ multiplex PCR; TCRdb holds only in-frame clones, not every one. The table lists 170,000 or so clones, about 60% of them singletons. Collected material from alopecia areata patients comprised lesional scalp punch biopsies and peripheral blood. Isolation of CD4+ and CD8+ T cells from PBMCs was achieved by sorting. Trimming cost V 3 bases and J 4 bases; bases outside gene matches: 7. This CDR3 comprises 15 residues. The germline V gene has CDR1 SGHRS and CDR2 YFSETQ. The sequencing used CD4+ T cells sorted from blood, collected at week 0. The chain employs TRBV5-1 and TRBJ2-7, with 10 bases fitting TRBD1. This TCR was sampled from a human donor with alopecia areata. This CDR3 is CASSSRDRGLYEQYF. DNA for the CDR3: TGCGCCAGCAGCTCCCGGGACAGGGGATTGTACGAGCAGTACTTC.